Below are 12 T cell receptor beta chains sequenced from a single sample in a study of identifying expanded T cells in peripheral blood. TCRdb keeps only in-frame clones here, not all; method: immunoSEQ multiplex PCR. Counted here are about 78,000 clones, more than 70% occurring once; the ten biggest clones make up under 20%. Material: blood. The receptor set was obtained from a person aged 18 to 70 in good health.

The rearrangement links TRBV7-8 to TRBJ1-2; 9 positions match TRBD1. The CDR3 loop spans 16 amino acids. J was trimmed by 8 bases and V by 3 bases; bases with no gene match: 13. Germline values: CDR1 SGHVS, CDR2 FQNEAQ. In DNA form, the CDR3 reads TGTGCCAGCAGCTTCGCTGGGACAGGGAATCTCCAGGGCTACACCTTC. This sequence encodes CASSFAGTGNLQGYTF.

The rearrangement joins TRBV27 to TRBJ2-1; 8 bases are a match to TRBD2. This CDR3 spans 13 amino acids. The V gene's germline CDR1 is MNHEY and CDR2 SMNVEV (reference sequence). The V segment lost 5 bases and the J segment 6 bases; nucleotides outside the gene matches: 3. The CDR3 nucleotides are TGTGCCAGCAGTCGGGGGGGCGTCAATGAGCAGTTCTTC. The encoded protein is CASSRGGVNEQFF.

This chain uses TRBV28 with TRBJ2-2; no firm D call. V gave up 9 bases and J gave up 3 bases, with 11 bases separating them. CDR1 is MDHEN, CDR2 SYDVKM, per germline. The CDR3 is 13 residues long. The CDR3 DNA is TGTGCCAGAAGAAAGGTGGACACCGGGGAGCTGTTTTTT. Its translation: CARRKVDTGELFF.

The J gene is TRBJ1-2, the V gene TRBV28, with D possibly matching TRBD1 (5 bases). Looked up from germline, CDR1 is MDHEN and CDR2 is SYDVKM. The CDR3 is made up of 13 amino acids. Trimming left V 7 bases short and J 4 bases short, with 13 bases between. The CDR3 spells CASNPTVFYGYTF. As DNA, the CDR3 is TGTGCCAGCAACCCGACAGTCTTCTATGGCTACACCTTC.

This clone showed up just once. The V and J genes are TRBV5-6 and TRBJ2-5; no clear D gene. The ends were cut back, 1 base at V and 10 bases at J, with 14 bases in the middle. The germline CDR1 and CDR2 sequences are SGHDT and YYEEEE. The CDR3 is 13 amino acids. The CDR3 spells CASSLNLGFDQYF. CDR3 in DNA: TGTGCCAGCAGCTTGAATTTAGGCTTCGACCAGTACTTC.

V and J are TRBV7-9 and TRBJ1-6; a possible D gene is TRBD1 (5 bases). Looked up from germline, CDR1 is SEHNR and CDR2 is FQNEAQ (reference sequence). CDR3 size: 16 residues. Trimming stripped 5 bases from V and 8 bases from J, with 19 bases between. The CDR3 spells CASSPRGGRDYSPLHF. The CDR3 coding sequence is TGTGCCAGCAGCCCCCGCGGGGGACGGGACTATTCACCCCTCCACTTT. Using reference TRBV7-9 and TRBJ1-6 for the parts outside the CDR3, the full variable domain is DTGVSQNPRHKITKRGQNVTFRCDPISEHNRLYWYRQTLGQGPEFLTYFQNEAQLEKSRLLSDRFSAERPKGSFSTLEIQRTEQGDSAMYLCASSPRGGRDYSPLHFGNGTRLTVT.

The gene calls are TRBV2 and TRBJ1-5; a possible D gene is TRBD1 (6 bases). The CDR3 length is 13 residues. Germline loops: CDR1 SNHLY, CDR2 FYNNEI. Trimming shortened V by 6 bases and J by 5 bases, and 11 bases separated the two germline ends. CDR3 bases: TGTGCCAGCAGGCACCAGGGGTATCAGCCCCAGCATTTT. The encoded protein is CASRHQGYQPQHF. Looking up the rest from reference TRBV2 and TRBJ1-5 gives the full variable domain: EPEVTQTPSHQVTQMGQEVILRCVPISNHLYFYWYRQILGQKVEFLVSFYNNEISEKSEIFDDQFSVERPDGSNFTLKIRSTKLEDSAMYFCASRHQGYQPQHFGDGTRLSIL.

The rearrangement uses TRBV10-3 and TRBJ1-2; D gene uncertain. Trimming took off 7 bases at V and 4 bases at J, with 16 bases between the two ends. The CDR3 loop spans 14 amino acids. Germline loops: CDR1 ENHRY, CDR2 SYGVKD. The DNA for the CDR3 is TGTGCCATCAATAGGGAAGGGCAATCCTATGGCTACACCTTC. Residues: CAINREGQSYGYTF.

The J gene is TRBJ1-1, the V gene TRBV11-3; unclear D gene. Looked up from germline, CDR1 is SGHNT and CDR2 is YENEEA. The CDR3 contains 13 residues. V was shortened by 3 bases and J by 5 bases, with 10 bases between the two germline ends. This chain's CDR3 is CASSFRGWTEAFF. The CDR3 nucleotides are TGTGCCAGCAGCTTTCGGGGTTGGACTGAAGCTTTCTTT.

The rearrangement uses TRBV9 and TRBJ1-1; possibly TRBD1 for D (6 bases). Trimming removed 4 bases from V and 9 bases from J, with 19 bases in between. Germline V lookup: CDR1 SGDLS, CDR2 YYNGEE. The CDR3 runs to 14 residues. The CDR3 DNA is TGTGCCAGCAGCCAGGGGACGGCTAAACCAAAAGCTTTCTTT. It specifies CASSQGTAKPKAFF.

CDR3 nucleotide sequence: TGTGCCAGCAGGATAGCGGAGACCCAGTACTTC. It translates to CASRIAETQYF. The chain combines TRBV11-2 with TRBJ2-5; D may be TRBD2 (5 bases). V dropped 6 bases and J dropped 5 bases, with 7 bases sitting between them. The CDR3 spans 11 residues. Germline V lookup: CDR1 SGHAT, CDR2 FQNNGV.

This chain joins TRBV6-6 and TRBJ1-1, with D possibly TRBD1 on 5 matching bases. Trimming left V 6 bases short and J 1 base short, with 15 bases between. This CDR3 contains 15 residues. The germline V gene encodes CDR1 MNHNY and CDR2 SVGAGI (reference sequence). For the CDR3, the DNA is TGTGCCAGCAGCCTCCTTCAGGGCGCGAACACTGAAGCTTTCTTT. As protein: CASSLLQGANTEAFF.